These T cell receptor beta chains were read from a single sample in a study of blood T cell repertoires in COVID-19. TCRdb keeps only in-frame clones here, not all; method: immunoSEQ multiplex PCR. The sample lists some 200,000 clones, roughly 84% occurring once. The sequencing sample was made of peripheral blood. The receptors here all came from an older woman who had recovered from COVID-19. Both conserved end residues are part of each CDR3. A D gene is named only where the DNA matches it firmly. Some rows mark clone size as missing; the rest say once, few, many or name a class of expanded clone.

d_call | cdr3_length | clone_size | j_call | v_call | cdr3_aa | cdr3_nt
TRBD1 | 16 | NA | TRBJ2-7 | TRBV6-1 | CASSETPGQGANEQYF | TGTGCCAGCAGTGAAACTCCGGGACAGGGGGCAAACGAGCAGTACTTC
NA | 14 | NA | TRBJ2-7 | TRBV7-8 | CASSLGSGSYEQYF | TGTGCCAGCAGCTTAGGCAGCGGCTCCTACGAGCAGTACTTC
NA | 15 | NA | TRBJ2-7 | TRBV19 | CASRAAHSVRREQYF | TGTGCCAGTAGGGCCGCTCATAGCGTTAGAAGAGAGCAGTACTTC
TRBD1 | 14 | NA | TRBJ1-1 | TRBV5-6 | CASSDRDRGPAAFF | TGTGCCAGCAGCGACCGGGACAGGGGGCCGGCTGCTTTCTTT
NA | 16 | NA | TRBJ2-1 | TRBV7-6 | CASSLEDSSSYNEQFF | TGTGCCAGCAGCTTGGAGGACTCGAGCTCCTACAATGAGCAGTTCTTC
TRBD1 | 15 | NA | TRBJ2-1 | TRBV5-6 | CASSLAYRGANEQFF | TGTGCCAGCAGCTTGGCCTACAGGGGAGCGAATGAGCAGTTCTTC
TRBD1 | 15 | NA | TRBJ1-3 | TRBV18 | CASSPIEGQGNTIYF | TGTGCCAGCTCACCAATTGAGGGACAGGGAAACACCATATATTTT
NA | 14 | NA | TRBJ1-4 | TRBV5-1 | CASSLVQGGEKLFF | TGCGCCAGCAGCTTGGTACAGGGCGGCGAAAAACTGTTTTTT
NA | 12 | many | TRBJ1-1 | TRBV7-2 | CASSYVLTEAFF | TGTGCCAGCAGCTATGTACTCACTGAAGCTTTCTTT
TRBD1 | 18 | many | TRBJ1-4 | TRBV5-1 | CASSLVGGQGATNEKLFF | TGCGCCAGCAGCTTGGTAGGAGGACAGGGGGCAACTAATGAAAAACTGTTTTTT
TRBD1 | 15 | NA | TRBJ1-1 | TRBV12-5 | CASGSDRGWLTEAFF | TGTGCTAGTGGATCCGACAGGGGGTGGTTGACTGAAGCTTTCTTT
TRBD1 | 15 | NA | TRBJ1-5 | TRBV5-4 | CASSPGTGGNQPQHF | TGTGCCAGCAGCCCCGGGACAGGGGGCAATCAGCCCCAGCATTTT
NA | 13 | NA | TRBJ1-5 | TRBV2 | CASSGSGLQPQHF | TGTGCCAGCAGTGGGTCAGGGTTGCAGCCCCAGCATTTT
NA | 13 | NA | TRBJ2-7 | TRBV6-1 | CASSEVGEYEQYF | TGTGCCAGCAGTGAAGTCGGGGAATACGAGCAGTACTTC
NA | 14 | NA | TRBJ2-1 | TRBV6-5 | CASSYGGTDNEQFF | TGTGCCAGCAGTTACGGCGGGACCGACAATGAGCAGTTCTTC
NA | 15 | NA | TRBJ2-7 | TRBV5-1 | CASSLLFRGTYEQYF | TGCGCCAGCAGCTTGTTGTTCAGGGGAACCTACGAGCAGTACTTC
NA | 15 | NA | TRBJ2-2 | TRBV14 | CASSQEISAAGELFF | TGTGCCAGCAGCCAAGAAATCTCGGCGGCCGGGGAGCTGTTTTTT
NA | 13 | NA | TRBJ2-2 | TRBV7-8 | CASSHRVAGELFF | TGTGCCAGCAGCCACAGGGTTGCCGGGGAGCTGTTTTTT
TRBD1 | 15 | few | TRBJ2-3 | TRBV30 | CAWSLPGTATDTQYF | TGTGCCTGGAGCCTGCCAGGGACAGCCACAGATACGCAGTATTTT
TRBD1 | 13 | NA | TRBJ1-2 | TRBV7-2 | CASSPDRGYGYTF | TGTGCCAGCAGCCCTGACAGGGGCTATGGCTACACCTTC
TRBD1 | 18 | NA | TRBJ1-6 | TRBV7-9 | CASSGEWDRVAGNSPLHF | TGTGCCAGCAGCGGGGAATGGGACAGGGTCGCTGGTAATTCACCCCTCCACTTT
TRBD1 | 13 | NA | TRBJ1-4 | TRBV5-1 | CASSGGQSEKLFF | TGCGCCAGCAGCGGGGGACAGTCGGAAAAACTGTTTTTT
TRBD1 | 14 | NA | TRBJ1-5 | TRBV15 | CATSRDRGLQPQHF | TGTGCCACCAGCAGGGACAGGGGGCTACAGCCCCAGCATTTT
TRBD1 | 15 | NA | TRBJ1-2 | TRBV9 | CASSAIDRGAYGYTF | TGTGCCAGCAGCGCCATAGACAGGGGGGCTTATGGCTACACCTTC
NA | 15 | NA | TRBJ2-1 | TRBV9 | CASSPQMGLRPEQFF | TGTGCCAGCAGCCCCCAGATGGGGCTCCGACCCGAGCAGTTCTTC